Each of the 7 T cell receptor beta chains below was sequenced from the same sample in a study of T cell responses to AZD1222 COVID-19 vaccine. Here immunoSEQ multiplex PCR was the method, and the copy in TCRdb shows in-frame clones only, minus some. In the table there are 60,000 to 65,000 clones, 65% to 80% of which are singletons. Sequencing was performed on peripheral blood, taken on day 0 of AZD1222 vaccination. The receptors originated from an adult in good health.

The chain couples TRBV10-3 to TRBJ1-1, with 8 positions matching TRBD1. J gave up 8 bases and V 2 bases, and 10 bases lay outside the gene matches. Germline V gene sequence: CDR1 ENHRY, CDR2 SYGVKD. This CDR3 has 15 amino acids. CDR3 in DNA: TGTGCCATCAGTGAGGCGAAGGACAGGGACGGGGAAGCTTTCTTT. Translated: CAISEAKDRDGEAFF.

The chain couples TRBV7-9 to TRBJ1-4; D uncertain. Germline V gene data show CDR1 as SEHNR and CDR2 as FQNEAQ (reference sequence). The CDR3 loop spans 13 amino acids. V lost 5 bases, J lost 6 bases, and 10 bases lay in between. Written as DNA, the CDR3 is TGTGCCAGCAGCCCCCCGTCGCATGAAAAACTGTTTTTT. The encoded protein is CASSPPSHEKLFF.

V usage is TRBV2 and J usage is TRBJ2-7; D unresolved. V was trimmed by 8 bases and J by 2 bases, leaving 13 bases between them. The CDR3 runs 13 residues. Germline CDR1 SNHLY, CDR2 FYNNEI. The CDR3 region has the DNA TGTGCCAGCGACCAAAGCTTCACCTACGAGCAGTACTTC. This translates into CASDQSFTYEQYF.

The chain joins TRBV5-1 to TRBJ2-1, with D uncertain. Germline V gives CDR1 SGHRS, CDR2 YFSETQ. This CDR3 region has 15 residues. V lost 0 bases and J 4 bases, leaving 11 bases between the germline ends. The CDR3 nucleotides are TGCGCCAGCAGCTTGGGCGAGAGCTCTTACAATGAGCAGTTCTTC. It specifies CASSLGESSYNEQFF.

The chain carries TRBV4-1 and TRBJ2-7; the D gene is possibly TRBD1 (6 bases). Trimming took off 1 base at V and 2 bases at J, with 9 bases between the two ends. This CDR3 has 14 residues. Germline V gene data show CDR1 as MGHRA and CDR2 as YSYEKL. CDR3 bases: TGCGCCAGCAGCCAAGCGGCAGGGGCCTACGAGCAGTACTTC. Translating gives CASSQAAGAYEQYF.

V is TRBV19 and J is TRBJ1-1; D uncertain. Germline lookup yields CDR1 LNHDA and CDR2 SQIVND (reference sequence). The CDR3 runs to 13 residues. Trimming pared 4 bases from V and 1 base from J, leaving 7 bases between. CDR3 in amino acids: CASSSSKNTEAFF. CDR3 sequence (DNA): TGTGCCAGTAGTAGTAGCAAGAACACTGAAGCTTTCTTT.

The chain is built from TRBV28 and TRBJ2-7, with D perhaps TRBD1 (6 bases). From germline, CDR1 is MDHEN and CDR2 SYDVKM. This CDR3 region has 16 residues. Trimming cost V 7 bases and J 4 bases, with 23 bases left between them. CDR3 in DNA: TGTGCCAGCACAGGGGATAGGACCTCTCGCCCGTACGAGCAGTACTTC. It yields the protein CASTGDRTSRPYEQYF.